This T cell receptor (beta chain) was retrieved from a study of OX40 agonist ivuxolimab in advanced cancers. Whole-study context: Partial responses occurred in Three dose-escalation patients, one with hepatocellular carcinoma and two with cutaneous melanoma.

Germline lookup yields CDR1 SGHDT and CDR2 YYEEEE. The CDR3 is made up of 17 amino acids. Losses at the gene ends were 4 bases for V and 2 bases for J; bases not matched to a gene: 7. Generated by immunoSEQ multiplex PCR, the TCRdb table keeps only in-frame clones and is missing some. The profile covers about 46,000 clones, with roughly four fifths appearing a single time and more than 1.5% taken by the ten largest. The starting material was CD4+ or CD8+ T cells sorted from blood, obtained in a trial of the OX40 agonist ivuxolimab. The TCR originated in an adult with an advanced solid tumor such as melanoma, head and neck, liver or kidney cancer. The V call is TRBV5-6, the J call TRBJ2-4, with TRBD1 matching over 12 bases. The CDR3 loop reads CASSPKGQGASKNIQYF. For the CDR3, the DNA is TGTGCCAGCAGCCCAAAGGGACAGGGGGCTTCCAAAAACATTCAGTACTTC.